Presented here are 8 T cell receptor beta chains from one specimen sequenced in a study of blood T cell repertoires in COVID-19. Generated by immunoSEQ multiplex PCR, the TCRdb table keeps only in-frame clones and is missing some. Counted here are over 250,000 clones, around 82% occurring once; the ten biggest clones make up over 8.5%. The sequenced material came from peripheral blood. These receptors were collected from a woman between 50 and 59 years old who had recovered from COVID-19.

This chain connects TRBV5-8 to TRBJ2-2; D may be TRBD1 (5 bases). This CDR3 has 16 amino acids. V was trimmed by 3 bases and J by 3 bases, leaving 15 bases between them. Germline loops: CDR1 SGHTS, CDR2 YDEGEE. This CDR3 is CASSSRSLGDTGELFF. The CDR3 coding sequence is TGTGCCAGCAGCTCGCGGTCCCTAGGGGACACCGGGGAGCTGTTTTTT.

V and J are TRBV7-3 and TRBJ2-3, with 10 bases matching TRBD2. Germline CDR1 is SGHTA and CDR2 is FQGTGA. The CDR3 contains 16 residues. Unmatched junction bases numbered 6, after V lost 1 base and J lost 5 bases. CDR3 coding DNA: TGTGCCAGCAGCTTAAACCAAGCGGGAGGGGTAGATACGCAGTATTTT. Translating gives CASSLNQAGGVDTQYF.

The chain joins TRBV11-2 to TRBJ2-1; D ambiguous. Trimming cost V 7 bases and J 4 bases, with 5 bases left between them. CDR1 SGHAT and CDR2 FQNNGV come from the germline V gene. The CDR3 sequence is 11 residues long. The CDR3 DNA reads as TGTGCCAGCACCCTTTACAATGAGCAGTTCTTC. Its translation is CASTLYNEQFF.

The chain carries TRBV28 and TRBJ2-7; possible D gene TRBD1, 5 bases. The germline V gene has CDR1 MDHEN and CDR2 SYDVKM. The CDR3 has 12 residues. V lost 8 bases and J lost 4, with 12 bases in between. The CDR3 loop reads CASSPQVYEQYF. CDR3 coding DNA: TGTGCCAGCTCCCCACAGGTTTACGAGCAGTACTTC. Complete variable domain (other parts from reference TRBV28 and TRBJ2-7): DVKVTQSSRYLVKRTGEKVFLECVQDMDHENMFWYRQDPGLGLRLIYFSYDVKMKEKGDIPEGYSVSREKKERFSLILESASTNQTSMYLCASSPQVYEQYFGPGTRLTVT.

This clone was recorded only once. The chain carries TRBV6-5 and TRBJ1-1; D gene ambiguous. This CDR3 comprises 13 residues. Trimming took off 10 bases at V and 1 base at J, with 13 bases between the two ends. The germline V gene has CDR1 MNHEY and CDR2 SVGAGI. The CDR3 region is CATPGYANTEAFF. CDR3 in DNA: TGTGCCACCCCGGGTTACGCGAACACTGAAGCTTTCTTT.

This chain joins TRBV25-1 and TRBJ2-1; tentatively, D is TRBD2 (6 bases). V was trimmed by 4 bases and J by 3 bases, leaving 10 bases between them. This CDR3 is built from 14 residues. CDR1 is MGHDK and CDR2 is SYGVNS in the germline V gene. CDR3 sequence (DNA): TGTGCCAGCAGTGCCGTTAGCGGCTACAATGAGCAGTTCTTC. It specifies CASSAVSGYNEQFF. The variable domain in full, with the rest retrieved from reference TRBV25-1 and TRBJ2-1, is EADIYQTPRYLVIGTGKKITLECSQTMGHDKMYWYQQDPGMELHLIHYSYGVNSTEKGDLSSESTVSRIRTEHFPLTLESARPSHTSQYLCASSAVSGYNEQFFGPGTRLTVL.

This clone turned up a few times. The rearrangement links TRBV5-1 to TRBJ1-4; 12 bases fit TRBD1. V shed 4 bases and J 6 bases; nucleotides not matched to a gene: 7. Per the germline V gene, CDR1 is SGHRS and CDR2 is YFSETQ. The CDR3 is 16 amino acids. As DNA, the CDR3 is TGCGCCAGCAGCCCGGGACAGGGGGCAGGTTATGAAAAACTGTTTTTT. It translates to CASSPGQGAGYEKLFF.

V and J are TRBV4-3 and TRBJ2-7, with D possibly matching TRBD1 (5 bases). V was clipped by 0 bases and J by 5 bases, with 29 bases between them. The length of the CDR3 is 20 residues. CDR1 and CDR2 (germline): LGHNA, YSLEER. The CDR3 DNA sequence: TGCGCCAGCAGCCAAGATAATAGGCGACACCCACAGGCCAATCACGACGAGCAGTACTTC. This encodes CASSQDNRRHPQANHDEQYF.